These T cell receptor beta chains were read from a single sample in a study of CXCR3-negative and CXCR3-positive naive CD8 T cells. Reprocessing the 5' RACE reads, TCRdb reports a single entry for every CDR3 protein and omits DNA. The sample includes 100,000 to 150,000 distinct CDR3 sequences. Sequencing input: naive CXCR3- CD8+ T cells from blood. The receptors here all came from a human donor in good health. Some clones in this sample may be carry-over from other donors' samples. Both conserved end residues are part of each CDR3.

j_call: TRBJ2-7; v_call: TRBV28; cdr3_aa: CASSLRAGYSSYEQYF
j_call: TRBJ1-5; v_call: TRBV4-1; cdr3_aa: CASSQDLQSNQPQHF
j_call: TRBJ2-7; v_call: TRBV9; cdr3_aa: CASSAGAGTSNEQFF
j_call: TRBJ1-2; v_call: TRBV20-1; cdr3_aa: CSARIGTSHGYTF
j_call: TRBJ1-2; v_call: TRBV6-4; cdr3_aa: CASSDTRLGGTNGYTF
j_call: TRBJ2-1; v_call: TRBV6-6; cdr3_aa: CASSYALAGAVDEQFF
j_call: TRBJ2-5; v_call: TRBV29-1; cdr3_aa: CSVEDMTTQETQYF
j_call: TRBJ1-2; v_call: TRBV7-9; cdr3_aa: CASSLEQLKYHYGYTF
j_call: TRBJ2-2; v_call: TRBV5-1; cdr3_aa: CASSLGDRENTGELFF
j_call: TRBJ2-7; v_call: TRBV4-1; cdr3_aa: CASSQDLGTTYEQYF
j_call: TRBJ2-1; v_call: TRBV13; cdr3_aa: CASSKTGYEQFF
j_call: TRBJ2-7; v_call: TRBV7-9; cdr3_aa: CATLPSGTGNYEQYF
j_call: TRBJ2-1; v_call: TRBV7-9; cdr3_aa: CASRTSGASYNEQFF
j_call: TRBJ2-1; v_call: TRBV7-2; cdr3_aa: CASSPHNEQFF
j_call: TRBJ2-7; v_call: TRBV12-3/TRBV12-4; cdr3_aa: CASSLAYGQYEQYF
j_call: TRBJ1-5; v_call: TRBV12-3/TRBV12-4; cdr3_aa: CASGPTGGPGQPQHF
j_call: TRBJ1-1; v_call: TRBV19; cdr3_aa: CASSTGDFMNTEAFF
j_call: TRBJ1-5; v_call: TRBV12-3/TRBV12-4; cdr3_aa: CASSQEETGRFGNQPQHF
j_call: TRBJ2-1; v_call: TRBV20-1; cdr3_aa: CSARDVGAGLYNEQFF